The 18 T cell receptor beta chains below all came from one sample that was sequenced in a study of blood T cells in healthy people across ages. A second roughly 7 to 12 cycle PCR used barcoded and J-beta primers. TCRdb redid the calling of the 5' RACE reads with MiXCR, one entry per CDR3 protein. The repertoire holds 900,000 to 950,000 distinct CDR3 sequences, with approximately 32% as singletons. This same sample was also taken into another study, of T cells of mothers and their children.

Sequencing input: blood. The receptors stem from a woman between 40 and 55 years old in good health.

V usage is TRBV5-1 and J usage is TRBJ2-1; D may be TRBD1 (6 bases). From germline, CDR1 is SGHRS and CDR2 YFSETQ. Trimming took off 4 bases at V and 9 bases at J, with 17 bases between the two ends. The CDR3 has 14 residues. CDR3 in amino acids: CASSIETGTGEQFF. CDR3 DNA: TGCGCCAGCAGCATAGAGACAGGTACGGGTGAGCAGTTCTTC.

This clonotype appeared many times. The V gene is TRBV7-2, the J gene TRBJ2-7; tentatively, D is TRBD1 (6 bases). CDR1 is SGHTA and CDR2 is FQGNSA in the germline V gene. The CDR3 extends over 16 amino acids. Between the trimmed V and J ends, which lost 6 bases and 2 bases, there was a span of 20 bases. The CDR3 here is CASRDKPSQGAYEQYF. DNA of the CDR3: TGTGCCAGCAGGGATAAACCCTCACAGGGAGCCTACGAGCAGTACTTC.

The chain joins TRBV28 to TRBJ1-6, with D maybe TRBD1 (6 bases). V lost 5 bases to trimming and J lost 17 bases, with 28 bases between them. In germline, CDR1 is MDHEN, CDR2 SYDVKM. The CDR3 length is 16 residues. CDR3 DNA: TGTGCCAGCAGTCCGTTGATCAGGGGCCTATCGCGGCGGATCCACTTT. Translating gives CASSPLIRGLSRRIHF.

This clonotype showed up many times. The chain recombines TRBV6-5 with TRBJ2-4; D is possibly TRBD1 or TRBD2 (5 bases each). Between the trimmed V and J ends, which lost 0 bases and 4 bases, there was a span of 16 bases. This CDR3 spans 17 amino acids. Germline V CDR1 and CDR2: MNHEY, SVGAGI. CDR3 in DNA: TGTGCCAGCAGTTACTCAGTCCGGGGCAGTACTAAAAACATTCAGTACTTC. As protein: CASSYSVRGSTKNIQYF.

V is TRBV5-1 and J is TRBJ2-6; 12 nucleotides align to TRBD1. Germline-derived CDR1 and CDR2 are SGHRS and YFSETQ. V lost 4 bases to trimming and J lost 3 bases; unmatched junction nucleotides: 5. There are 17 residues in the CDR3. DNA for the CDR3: TGCGCCAGCAGCGGGGACAGGGGGCGCGGTGGGGCCAACGTCCTGACTTTC. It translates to CASSGDRGRGGANVLTF.

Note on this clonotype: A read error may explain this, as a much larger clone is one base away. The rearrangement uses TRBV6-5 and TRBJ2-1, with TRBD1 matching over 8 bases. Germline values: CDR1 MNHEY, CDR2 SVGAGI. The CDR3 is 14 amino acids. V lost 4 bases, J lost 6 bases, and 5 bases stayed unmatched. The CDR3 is CASSCDRGSNEQFF. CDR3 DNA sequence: TGTGCCAGCAGTTGCGACAGGGGTTCCAATGAGCAGTTCTTC.

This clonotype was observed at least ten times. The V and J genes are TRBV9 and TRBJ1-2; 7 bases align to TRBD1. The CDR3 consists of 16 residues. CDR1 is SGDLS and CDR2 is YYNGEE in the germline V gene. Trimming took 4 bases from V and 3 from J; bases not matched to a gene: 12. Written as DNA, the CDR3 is TGTGCCAGCAGCCCAGAGGGCACAGGGGTCTACTATGGCTACACCTTC. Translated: CASSPEGTGVYYGYTF. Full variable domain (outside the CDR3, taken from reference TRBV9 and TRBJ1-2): DSGVTQTPKHLITATGQRVTLRCSPRSGDLSVYWYQQSLDQGLQFLIQYYNGEERAKGNILERFSAQQFPDLHSELNLSSLELGDSALYFCASSPEGTGVYYGYTFGSGTRLTVV.

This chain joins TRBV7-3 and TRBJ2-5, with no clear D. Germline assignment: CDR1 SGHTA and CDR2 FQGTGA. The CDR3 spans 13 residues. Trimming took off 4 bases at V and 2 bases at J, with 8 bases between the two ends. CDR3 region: CASSSLPQETQYF. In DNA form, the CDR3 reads TGTGCCAGCAGCTCCCTACCTCAAGAGACCCAGTACTTC.

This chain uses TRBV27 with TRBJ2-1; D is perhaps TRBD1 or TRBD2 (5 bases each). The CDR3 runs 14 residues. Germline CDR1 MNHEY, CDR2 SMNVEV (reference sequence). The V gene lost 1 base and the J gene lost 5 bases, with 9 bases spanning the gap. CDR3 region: CASSLLGTNNEQFF. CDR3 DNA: TGTGCCAGCAGTTTATTGGGGACCAACAATGAGCAGTTCTTC.

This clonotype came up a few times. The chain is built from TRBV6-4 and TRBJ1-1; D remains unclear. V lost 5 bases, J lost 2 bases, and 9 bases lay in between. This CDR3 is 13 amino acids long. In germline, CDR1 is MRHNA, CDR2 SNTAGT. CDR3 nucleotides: TGTGCCAGCAGTTCACAGATTAACACTGAAGCTTTCTTT. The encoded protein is CASSSQINTEAFF.

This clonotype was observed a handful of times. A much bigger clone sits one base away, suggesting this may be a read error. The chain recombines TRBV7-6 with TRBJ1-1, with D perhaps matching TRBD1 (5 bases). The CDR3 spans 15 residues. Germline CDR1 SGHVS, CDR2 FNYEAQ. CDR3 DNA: TGTGCCAGAAGCTCGGCCCGGCAGGGTAACACTGAAGCTTTCTTT. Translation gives CARSSARQGNTEAFF.

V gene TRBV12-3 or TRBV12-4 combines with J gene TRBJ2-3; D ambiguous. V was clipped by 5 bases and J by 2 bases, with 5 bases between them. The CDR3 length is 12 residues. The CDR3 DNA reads TGTGCCAGCAGTCAATACACAGATACGCAGTATTTT. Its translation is CASSQYTDTQYF.

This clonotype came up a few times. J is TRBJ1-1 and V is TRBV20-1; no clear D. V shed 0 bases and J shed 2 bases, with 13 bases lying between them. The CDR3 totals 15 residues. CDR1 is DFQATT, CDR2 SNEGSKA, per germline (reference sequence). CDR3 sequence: CSAREGGNSNTEAFF. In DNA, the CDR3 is TGCAGTGCTAGAGAGGGAGGCAATAGCAACACTGAAGCTTTCTTT.

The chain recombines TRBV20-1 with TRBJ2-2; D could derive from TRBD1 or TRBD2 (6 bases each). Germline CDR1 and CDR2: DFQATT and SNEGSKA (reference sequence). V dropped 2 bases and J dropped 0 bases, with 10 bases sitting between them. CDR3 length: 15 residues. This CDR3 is CSARRGPANTGELFF. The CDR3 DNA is TGCAGTGCTAGACGGGGGCCCGCGAACACCGGGGAGCTGTTTTTT.

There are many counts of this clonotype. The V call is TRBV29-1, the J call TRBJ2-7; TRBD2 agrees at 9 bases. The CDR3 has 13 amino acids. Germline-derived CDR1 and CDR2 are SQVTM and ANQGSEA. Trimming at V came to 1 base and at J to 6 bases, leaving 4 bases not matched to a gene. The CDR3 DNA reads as TGCAGCGTTGAAGTTCTAGCGGGGTCCGAGCAGTACTTC. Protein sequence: CSVEVLAGSEQYF.

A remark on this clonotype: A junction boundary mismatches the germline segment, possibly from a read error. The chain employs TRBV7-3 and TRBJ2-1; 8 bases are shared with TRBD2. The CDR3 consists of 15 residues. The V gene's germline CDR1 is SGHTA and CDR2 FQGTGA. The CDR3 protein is CASSSGGGTYDEQFF. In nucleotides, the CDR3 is TGTGCCAGCAGTAGCGGCGGGGGGACCTACGATGAGCAGTTCTTC.

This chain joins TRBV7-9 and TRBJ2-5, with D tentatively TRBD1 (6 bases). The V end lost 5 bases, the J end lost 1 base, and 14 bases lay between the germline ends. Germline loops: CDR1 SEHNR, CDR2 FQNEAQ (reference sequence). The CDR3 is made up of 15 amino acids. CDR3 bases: TGTGCCAGCAGCCAACCACAGGGTCGCCAAGAGACCCAGTACTTC. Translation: CASSQPQGRQETQYF.

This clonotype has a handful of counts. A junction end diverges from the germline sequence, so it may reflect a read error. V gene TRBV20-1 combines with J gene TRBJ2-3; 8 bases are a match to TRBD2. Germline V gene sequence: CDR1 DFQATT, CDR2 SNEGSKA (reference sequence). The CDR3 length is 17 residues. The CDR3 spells CSARDQGGSGATDTRYF. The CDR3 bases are TGCAGTGCTAGAGATCAGGGAGGTAGCGGGGCCACAGATACGCGGTATTTT.